The sample holds a few counts of the clone carrying this T cell receptor beta chain. This specimen comes from a study of cytomegalovirus exposure and HLA in healthy donors. The PCR used 60 Vbeta and 13 Jbeta primers. Sequenced by immunoSEQ multiplex PCR; TCRdb stores in-frame clones only, minus some. Of around 210,000 clones listed, around 84% are singletons. The V and J ends lost 0 bases and 1 base respectively, with 16 bases between them. The CDR3 sequence is 18 residues long. Germline CDR1 and CDR2: SGHRS and YFSETQ. This TCR was sampled from a girl under 10 years old in good health and CMV-seronegative. The sample taken for sequencing was PBMCs. The gene calls are TRBV5-1 and TRBJ2-2, with D perhaps TRBD1 (5 bases). The CDR3: CASSLGYPRVLNTGELFF. CDR3 sequence (DNA): TGCGCCAGCAGCTTGGGCTATCCCAGGGTCTTGAACACCGGGGAGCTGTTTTTT.